The clone carrying this TCR beta chain was found many times. The antigen remains undetermined. The sample is drawn from a study of Graves' ophthalmopathy and Graves' hyperthyroidism. Amplifying from RNA transcripts, the study obtained TCR beta CDR3 regions. An opening RT-PCR round employed HTBI primers and preceded a second-round multiplex PCR. TCRdb reanalysed the multiplex PCR reads using MiXCR and keeps one entry per CDR3 protein. The sample holds 350,000 to 400,000 distinct CDR3 sequences, around 17% seen once. V was trimmed by 7 bases and J by 2 bases, leaving 24 bases between them. Germline CDR1 reads MNHEY; CDR2 reads SVGEGT. The CDR3 contains 17 residues. Study-wide results and caveats: Blood also held most thyroid clonotypes expanded above 0.001 frequency.

Sequences were obtained from peripheral blood. The receptor was derived from a woman aged 18-29 years with Graves' ophthalmopathy. The V call is TRBV6-2 or TRBV6-3, the J call TRBJ2-7; tentatively, D is TRBD1 or TRBD2 (5 bases each). CDR3 loop: CASNEGIGANGPYEQYF. Written as DNA, the CDR3 is TGTGCCAGCAATGAGGGGATAGGAGCGAACGGTCCCTACGAGCAGTACTTC.